The clone carrying this T cell receptor (beta chain) was seen ten or more times. Germline V gives CDR1 SGHTS, CDR2 YDEGEE. Trimming cost V 4 bases and J 0 bases; bases outside gene matches: 15. CDR3 length equals 18 residues. The data were taken from a study of T-cell reconstitution after alpha-beta-depleted transplantation in children. Construction of the TCRbeta library involved unique molecular identifiers. One entry per CDR3 protein results from TCRdb running MiXCR on the PCR reads. Among more than 20,000 distinct CDR3 sequences, around 9.9% were seen once, and the ten largest hold roughly 25%. This material consisted of PBMCs from the stem cell graft donor, taken from the stem cell graft. The clonotype originates from a human donor who donated a stem cell graft to a child with chronic granulomatous disease. V usage is TRBV5-8 and J usage is TRBJ1-2; 7 bases align to TRBD1. CDR3 protein: CASSTGQDGRPPNYGYTF. The CDR3 DNA follows: TGTGCCAGCAGCACAGGACAGGACGGTCGCCCACCTAACTATGGCTACACCTTC.